These 21 T cell receptor beta chains came from one sample sequenced in a study of CXCR3-negative and CXCR3-positive naive CD8 T cells. Researchers prepared the TRB cDNA libraries using 5' RACE with UMI labels. Reanalyzing the 5' RACE reads, TCRdb keeps one entry per CDR3 protein, without DNA. The repertoire shows fewer than 90,000 distinct CDR3 sequences; the top ten hold 1.6%. Sequencing was performed on naive CXCR3- CD8+ T cells from blood. Regarding subset: CD45RO-CCR7+CD27+CD95- naive CD8+ T cells lacking CXCR3 (TNR3-). Every receptor here comes from a human donor in good health. Some clones in this sample may be carry-over from other donors' samples.

The V gene is TRBV27, the J gene TRBJ2-1; TCRdb's D call of TRBD2 is untestable without DNA. This CDR3 is built from 14 residues. Germline values: CDR1 MNHEY, CDR2 SMNVEV (reference sequence). CDR3 sequence reads: CASSPEGLYNEQFF.

The chain uses TRBV7-9 and TRBJ1-3; TCRdb returns TRBD1, unconfirmable since there is no DNA. The CDR3 loop spans 18 amino acids. Germline CDR1 is SEHNR and CDR2 is FQNEAQ (reference sequence). The CDR3 is CASSPPLPDSLSGNTIYF.

The chain employs TRBV28 and TRBJ1-2. Looked up from germline, CDR1 is MDHEN and CDR2 is SYDVKM. The CDR3 has 15 amino acids. The CDR3 here is CASSLWADLNYGYTF.

This chain links TRBV12-3 or TRBV12-4 with TRBJ1-1; TCRdb proposes TRBD1, but this gene call is untestable without DNA. This CDR3 is 12 amino acids long. CDR3 residues: CASGQMGTEAFF.

The chain links TRBV11-2 to TRBJ1-1; TCRdb names TRBD1, which stays unverified in the absence of DNA. There are 12 residues in the CDR3. Germline V gene lookup returns CDR1 SGHAT and CDR2 FQNNGV. This CDR3 is CASSLRTAEAFF. Looking up the rest from reference TRBV11-2 and TRBJ1-1 gives the full variable domain: EAGVAQSPRYKIIEKRQSVAFWCNPISGHATLYWYQQILGQGPKLLIQFQNNGVVDDSQLPKDRFSAERLKGVDSTLKIQPAKLEDSAVYLCASSLRTAEAFFGQGTRLTVV.

CDR3 loop: CATSGSGVNQPQHF. This sequence joins TRBV15 and TRBJ1-5; TCRdb names TRBD1, which stays unverified in the absence of DNA. CDR1 and CDR2 (germline): LNHNV, YYDKDF (reference sequence). CDR3 length equals 14 residues.

The chain carries TRBV28 and TRBJ2-5; with no DNA, the TCRdb D assignment of TRBD1 cannot be verified. The length of the CDR3 is 14 residues. Germline loops: CDR1 MDHEN, CDR2 SYDVKM. CDR3 region: CASSPNFPGGTQYF.

This CDR3 is CASSSETGLSYEQYF. This chain uses TRBV7-6 with TRBJ2-7; TCRdb reports TRBD1, a call that lacks DNA to check it against. In germline, CDR1 is SGHVS, CDR2 FNYEAQ. CDR3 length: 15 amino acids.

The chain couples TRBV4-3 to TRBJ2-2; TCRdb picks TRBD1, but there is no DNA to check that call. The CDR3 covers 16 residues. Germline V gives CDR1 LGHNA, CDR2 YSLEER. This CDR3 reads CASSQEVAGSAGELFF.

The V and J genes are TRBV29-1 and TRBJ2-7; the D gene TCRdb calls, TRBD1, cannot be checked with no DNA. CDR3 length: 12 residues. Germline CDR1 and CDR2: SQVTM and ANQGSEA. The chain's CDR3 is CSVVQDSTLQYF.

The CDR3 is CASSGGTGREQFF. This sequence joins TRBV9 and TRBJ2-1; with no DNA, the TCRdb D assignment of TRBD1 cannot be verified. CDR3 length: 13 residues. CDR1 and CDR2 from the germline V gene are SGDLS and YYNGEE.

The chain recombines TRBV7-2 with TRBJ1-3; TCRdb calls TRBD1, which cannot be checked without DNA. The CDR3 has 17 residues. CDR1 and CDR2 from the germline V gene are SGHTA and FQGNSA. CDR3 loop: CASSPGRRTEPGNTIYF.

The chain is built from TRBV20-1 and TRBJ2-1; the D call of TRBD2 rests on TCRdb alone, since no DNA is present to check it. There are 15 residues in the CDR3. Germline V gene sequence: CDR1 DFQATT, CDR2 SNEGSKA (reference sequence). The CDR3 is CSARDEREGLNEQFF.

This chain joins TRBV28 and TRBJ2-5; TCRdb's D gene call, TRBD1, goes unchecked for lack of DNA. CDR1 is MDHEN and CDR2 is SYDVKM in the germline V gene. This CDR3 comprises 14 residues. The CDR3 loop is CASSPEQGQETQYF.

V usage is TRBV29-1 and J usage is TRBJ2-7; TCRdb proposes TRBD2, but this gene call is untestable without DNA. Germline CDR1 is SQVTM and CDR2 is ANQGSEA. The CDR3 spans 14 residues. This chain's CDR3 is CSVRGSGLSYDQYF.

The rearrangement links TRBV6-2 or TRBV6-3 to TRBJ1-1. The CDR3 consists of 14 residues. Germline values: CDR1 MNHEY, CDR2 SVGEGT. This chain's CDR3 is CASSYWAANTEAFF.

The chain uses TRBV28 and TRBJ2-5. CDR1 and CDR2 from the germline V gene are MDHEN and SYDVKM. CDR3 length: 14 amino acids. The CDR3 loop reads CASTQNSFEETQYF.

The rearrangement joins TRBV3-1 to TRBJ2-1; the TRBD1 assignment by TCRdb is unverifiable without DNA. The germline gives CDR1 LGHDT, CDR2 YNNKEL (reference sequence). This CDR3 is 15 amino acids long. The CDR3 reads CASSQVQGPVDEQFF.

The chain combines TRBV27 with TRBJ2-3; the D call of TRBD1 rests on TCRdb alone, since no DNA is present to check it. The CDR3 contains 15 residues. Germline loops: CDR1 MNHEY, CDR2 SMNVEV (reference sequence). CDR3 loop: CASSLVPGNTDTQYF.

The chain employs TRBV29-1 and TRBJ2-7; TCRdb's assignment of TRBD1 cannot be checked, as there is no DNA. The CDR3 covers 17 residues. In germline, CDR1 is SQVTM, CDR2 ANQGSEA. The CDR3 here is CSVEGLLGIESSYEQYF.

This sequence joins TRBV4-3 and TRBJ2-3; TCRdb indicates TRBD2, and absent DNA this call remains unverified. The CDR3 totals 16 residues. Germline CDR1 and CDR2: LGHNA and YSLEER. This CDR3 is CASSRLGLAGTDTQYF.